The sequence of this T cell receptor (beta chain) was determined in a study of T cells in tuberculosis. TCRdb's copy holds only in-frame clones and misses some; the assay was immunoSEQ multiplex PCR. The repertoire consists of about 58,000 clones, with 70% to 90% occurring once and the leading ten covering 21%. Thawed, overnight-rested PBMC were stained with GMM-loaded CD1B tetramer, viability dye and anti-CD3, then sorted. The CD1B tetramers carried C32 glucose monomycolate purified from Rhodococcus equi. The TCR originated in an adult woman with latent tuberculosis. The specimen sequenced was CD1b-GMM tetramer-negative cells sorted from PBMCs.

Written as DNA, the CDR3 is TGCAGCGTTGTCGTATTCAGGGGGGAAGCTTTCTTT. The encoded protein is CSVVVFRGEAFF. The chain combines TRBV29-1 with TRBJ1-1, with 7 bases lining up with TRBD1. The CDR3 contains 12 residues. Germline CDR1 reads SQVTM; CDR2 reads ANQGSEA. V shed 4 bases and J 8 bases; nucleotides not matched to a gene: 7. Variable domain in full (rest from reference TRBV29-1 and TRBJ1-1): SAVISQKPSRDICQRGTSLTIQCQVDSQVTMMFWYRQQPGQSLTLIATANQGSEATYESGFVIDKFPISRPNLTFSTLTVSNMSPEDSSIYLCSVVVFRGEAFFGQGTRLTVV.